This T cell receptor beta chain was documented in a study of identical twins. Worth noting for this clonotype: Its target is not known.

TCRdb called the 5' RACE reads again in MiXCR, with one record for every CDR3 protein. The repertoire holds about 490,000 distinct CDR3 sequences, with roughly 15% as singletons. Points from the study as a whole: Invariant MAIT and iNKT cells are populations that could partly confound zero-insertion analyses.

Germline V gives CDR1 MNHEY, CDR2 SVGAGI. This CDR3 comprises 14 residues. Trimming removed 0 bases at V and 4 bases at J, with 9 bases between. The same data also went into a second study, on yellow fever vaccine responses in identical twins.

This receptor was obtained from a woman aged 18-30 years in good health. V usage is TRBV6-5 and J usage is TRBJ1-1; no clear D gene. Sequencing used CD4+ T cells sorted from blood. The CDR3 spells CASSYSGGPTEAFF. CDR3 coding DNA: TGTGCCAGCAGTTACTCGGGCGGGCCCACTGAAGCTTTCTTT.